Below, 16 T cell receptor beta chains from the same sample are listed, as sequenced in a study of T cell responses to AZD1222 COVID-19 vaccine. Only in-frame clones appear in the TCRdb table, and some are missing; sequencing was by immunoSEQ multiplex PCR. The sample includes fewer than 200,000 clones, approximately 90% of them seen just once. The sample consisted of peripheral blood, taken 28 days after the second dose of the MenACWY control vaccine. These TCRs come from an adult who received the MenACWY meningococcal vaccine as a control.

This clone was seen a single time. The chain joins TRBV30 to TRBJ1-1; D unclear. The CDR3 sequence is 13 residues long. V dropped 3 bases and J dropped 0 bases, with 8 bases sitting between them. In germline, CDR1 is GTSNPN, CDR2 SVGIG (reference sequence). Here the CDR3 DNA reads TGTGCCTGGAGAATACAGATGAACACTGAAGCTTTCTTT. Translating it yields CAWRIQMNTEAFF.

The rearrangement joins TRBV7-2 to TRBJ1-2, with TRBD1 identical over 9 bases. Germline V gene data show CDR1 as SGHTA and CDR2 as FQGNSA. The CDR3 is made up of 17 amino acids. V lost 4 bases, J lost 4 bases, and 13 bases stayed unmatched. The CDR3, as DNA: TGTGCCAGCAGCTGGTTATCGGGACAGGGTATAGCCTATGGCTACACCTTC. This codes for CASSWLSGQGIAYGYTF. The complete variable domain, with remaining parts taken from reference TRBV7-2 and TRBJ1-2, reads GAGVSQSPSNKVTEKGKDVELRCDPISGHTALYWYRQSLGQGLEFLIYFQGNSAPDKSGLPSDRFSAERTGGSVSTLTIQRTQQEDSAVYLCASSWLSGQGIAYGYTFGSGTRLTVV.

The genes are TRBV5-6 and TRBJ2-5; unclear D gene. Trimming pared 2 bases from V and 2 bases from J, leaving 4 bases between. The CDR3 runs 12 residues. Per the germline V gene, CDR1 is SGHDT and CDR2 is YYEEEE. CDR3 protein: CASSFGQETQYF. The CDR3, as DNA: TGTGCCAGCAGCTTTGGGCAAGAGACCCAGTACTTC.

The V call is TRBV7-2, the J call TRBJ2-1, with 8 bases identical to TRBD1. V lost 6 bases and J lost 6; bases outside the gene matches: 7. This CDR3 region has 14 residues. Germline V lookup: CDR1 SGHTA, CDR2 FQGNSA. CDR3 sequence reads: CASRGTGSVNEQFF. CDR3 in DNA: TGTGCCAGCAGAGGGACAGGTAGCGTCAATGAGCAGTTCTTC.

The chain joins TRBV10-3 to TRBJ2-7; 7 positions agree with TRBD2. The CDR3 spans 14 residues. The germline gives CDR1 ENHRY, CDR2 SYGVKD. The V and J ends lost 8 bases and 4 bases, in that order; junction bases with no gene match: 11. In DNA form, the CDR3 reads TGTGCCATCCGCGTAATGGCGGGAGATTACGAGCAGTACTTC. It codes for CAIRVMAGDYEQYF.

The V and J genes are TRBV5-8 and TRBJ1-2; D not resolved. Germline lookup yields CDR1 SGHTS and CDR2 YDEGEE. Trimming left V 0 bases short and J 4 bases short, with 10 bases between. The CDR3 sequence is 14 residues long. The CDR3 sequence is CASSLGQNGYGYTF. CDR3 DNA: TGTGCCAGCAGCTTGGGGCAGAACGGCTATGGCTACACCTTC. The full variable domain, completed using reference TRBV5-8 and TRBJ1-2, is EAGVTQSPTHLIKTRGQQATLRCSPISGHTSVYWYQQALGLGLQFLLWYDEGEERNRGNFPPRFSGRQFPNYSSELNVNALELEDSALYLCASSLGQNGYGYTFGSGTRLTVV.

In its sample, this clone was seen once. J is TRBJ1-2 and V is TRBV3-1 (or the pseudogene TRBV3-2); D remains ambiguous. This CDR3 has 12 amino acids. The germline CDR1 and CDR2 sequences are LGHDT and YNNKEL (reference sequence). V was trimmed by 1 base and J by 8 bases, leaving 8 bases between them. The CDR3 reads CASSQARGGYTF. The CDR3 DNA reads TGTGCCAGCAGCCAAGCGCGCGGCGGCTACACCTTC.

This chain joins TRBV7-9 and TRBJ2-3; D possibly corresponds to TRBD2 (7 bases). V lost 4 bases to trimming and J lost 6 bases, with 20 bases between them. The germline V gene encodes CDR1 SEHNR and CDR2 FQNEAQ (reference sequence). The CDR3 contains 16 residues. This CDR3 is CASSSGGARPSDTQYF. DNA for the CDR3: TGTGCCAGCAGCTCTGGGGGGGCTAGACCCTCCGATACGCAGTATTTT. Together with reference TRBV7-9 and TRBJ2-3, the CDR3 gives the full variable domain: DTGVSQNPRHKITKRGQNVTFRCDPISEHNRLYWYRQTLGQGPEFLTYFQNEAQLEKSRLLSDRFSAERPKGSFSTLEIQRTEQGDSAMYLCASSSGGARPSDTQYFGPGTRLTVL.

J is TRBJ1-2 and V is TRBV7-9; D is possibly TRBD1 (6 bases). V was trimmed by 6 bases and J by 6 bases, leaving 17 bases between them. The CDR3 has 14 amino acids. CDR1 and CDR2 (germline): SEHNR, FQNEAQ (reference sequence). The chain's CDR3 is CASRALGGADGYTF. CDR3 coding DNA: TGTGCCAGCAGGGCTCTAGGGGGTGCTGATGGCTACACCTTC.

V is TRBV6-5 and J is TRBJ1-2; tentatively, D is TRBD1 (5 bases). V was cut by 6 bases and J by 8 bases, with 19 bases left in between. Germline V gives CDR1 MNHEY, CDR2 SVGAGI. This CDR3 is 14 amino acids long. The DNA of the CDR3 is TGTGCCAGCAGGGCGAGAGGGGTGAAGGGGGGCTACACCTTC. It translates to CASRARGVKGGYTF.

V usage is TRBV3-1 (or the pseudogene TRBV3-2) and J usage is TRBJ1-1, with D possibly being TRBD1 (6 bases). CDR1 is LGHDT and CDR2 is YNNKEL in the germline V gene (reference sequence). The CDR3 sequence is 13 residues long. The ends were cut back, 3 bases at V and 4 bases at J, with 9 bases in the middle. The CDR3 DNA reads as TGTGCCAGCAGCCAGCAGGGGCGCACTGAAGCTTTCTTT. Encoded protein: CASSQQGRTEAFF.

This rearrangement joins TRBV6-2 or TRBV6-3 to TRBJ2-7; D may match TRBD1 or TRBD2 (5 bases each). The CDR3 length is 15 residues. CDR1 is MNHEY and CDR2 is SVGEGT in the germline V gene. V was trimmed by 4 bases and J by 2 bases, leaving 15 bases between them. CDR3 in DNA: TGTGCCAGCAGTTGGCCCGGGACCCTAACCTACGAGCAGTACTTC. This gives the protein CASSWPGTLTYEQYF.

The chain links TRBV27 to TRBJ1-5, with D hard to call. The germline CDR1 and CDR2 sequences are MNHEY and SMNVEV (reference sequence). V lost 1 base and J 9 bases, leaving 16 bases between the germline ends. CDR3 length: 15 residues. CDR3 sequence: CASSLLGGDQWPQHF. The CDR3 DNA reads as TGTGCCAGCAGTTTATTGGGCGGGGATCAATGGCCCCAGCATTTT.

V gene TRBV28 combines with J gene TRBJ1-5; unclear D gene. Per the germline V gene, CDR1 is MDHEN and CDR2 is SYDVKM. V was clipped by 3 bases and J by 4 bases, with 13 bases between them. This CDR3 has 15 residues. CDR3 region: CASSLGWGKNQPQHF. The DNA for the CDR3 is TGTGCCAGCAGTTTGGGCTGGGGAAAGAATCAGCCCCAGCATTTT.

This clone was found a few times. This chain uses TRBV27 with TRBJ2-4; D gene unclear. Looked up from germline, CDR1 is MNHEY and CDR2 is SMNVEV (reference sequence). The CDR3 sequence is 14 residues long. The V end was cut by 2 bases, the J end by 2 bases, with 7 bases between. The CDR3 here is CASSLAGPKNIQYF. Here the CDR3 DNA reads TGTGCCAGCAGTTTAGCTGGACCCAAAAACATTCAGTACTTC.

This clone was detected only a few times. The CDR3 loop reads CASSLKSGAYEQYF. The CDR3 DNA sequence: TGTGCCAGCAGTTTAAAGAGCGGGGCCTACGAGCAGTACTTC. The gene calls are TRBV28 and TRBJ2-7, with 7 bases lining up with TRBD2. The CDR3 covers 14 residues. Germline V CDR1 and CDR2: MDHEN, SYDVKM. V gave up 2 bases and J gave up 2 bases; unmatched junction bases: 3. The full variable domain, with the rest looked up from reference TRBV28 and TRBJ2-7, is DVKVTQSSRYLVKRTGEKVFLECVQDMDHENMFWYRQDPGLGLRLIYFSYDVKMKEKGDIPEGYSVSREKKERFSLILESASTNQTSMYLCASSLKSGAYEQYFGPGTRLTVT.